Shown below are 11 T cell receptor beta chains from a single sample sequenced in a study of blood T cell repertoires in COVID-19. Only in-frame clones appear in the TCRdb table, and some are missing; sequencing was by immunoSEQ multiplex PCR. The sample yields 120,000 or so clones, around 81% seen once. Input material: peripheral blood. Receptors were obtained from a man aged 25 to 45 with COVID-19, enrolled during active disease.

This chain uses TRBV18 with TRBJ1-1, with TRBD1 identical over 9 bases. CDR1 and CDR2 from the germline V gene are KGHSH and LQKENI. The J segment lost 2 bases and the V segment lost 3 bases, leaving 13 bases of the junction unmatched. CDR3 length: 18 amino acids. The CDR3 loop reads CASSPSSVRTGGNTEAFF. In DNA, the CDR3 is TGTGCCAGCTCACCCAGCTCAGTAAGAACAGGGGGCAACACTGAAGCTTTCTTT. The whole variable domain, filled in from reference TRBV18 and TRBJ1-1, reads NAGVMQNPRHLVRRRGQEARLRCSPMKGHSHVYWYRQLPEEGLKFMVYLQKENIIDESGMPKERFSAEFPKEGPSILRIQQVVRGDSAAYFCASSPSSVRTGGNTEAFFGQGTRLTVV.

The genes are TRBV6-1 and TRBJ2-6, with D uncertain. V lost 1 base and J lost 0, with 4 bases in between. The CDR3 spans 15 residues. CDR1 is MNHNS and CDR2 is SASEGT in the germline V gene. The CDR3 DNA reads TGTGCCAGCAGTGAAGTTCGCTCTGGGGCCAACGTCCTGACTTTC. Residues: CASSEVRSGANVLTF.

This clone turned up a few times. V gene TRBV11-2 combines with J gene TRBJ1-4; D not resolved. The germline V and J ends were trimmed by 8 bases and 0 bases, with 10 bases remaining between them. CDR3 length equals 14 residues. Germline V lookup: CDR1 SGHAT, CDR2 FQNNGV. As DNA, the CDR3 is TGTGCCAGCGATAGCGGTGCAACTAATGAAAAACTGTTTTTT. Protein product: CASDSGATNEKLFF.

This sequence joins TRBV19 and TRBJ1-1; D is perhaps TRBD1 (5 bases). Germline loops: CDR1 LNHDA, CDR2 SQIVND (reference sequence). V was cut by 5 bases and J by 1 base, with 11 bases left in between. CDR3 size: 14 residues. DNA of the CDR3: TGTGCCAGTAGTCGAAGACAGACGAACACTGAAGCTTTCTTT. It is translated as CASSRRQTNTEAFF.

The CDR3 region has the DNA TGTGCCAGCAGTTATGGACAACGAAATACTGAAGCTTTCTTT. Protein sequence: CASSYGQRNTEAFF. The genes are TRBV27 and TRBJ1-1; tentatively, D is TRBD1 (5 bases). Trimming pared 4 bases from V and 5 bases from J, leaving 14 bases between. Germline V gives CDR1 MNHEY, CDR2 SMNVEV (reference sequence). The CDR3 spans 14 residues.

In DNA form, the CDR3 reads TGTGCCAGCAGTTACGGGACAGGGCTTATCACTGAAGCTTTCTTT. Residues: CASSYGTGLITEAFF. The rearrangement links TRBV6-5 to TRBJ1-1; TRBD1 matches 9 bases. V trimming: 2 bases; J trimming: 4 bases; junction bases outside the gene matches: 5. CDR1 and CDR2 from the germline V gene are MNHEY and SVGAGI. CDR3 size: 15 residues.

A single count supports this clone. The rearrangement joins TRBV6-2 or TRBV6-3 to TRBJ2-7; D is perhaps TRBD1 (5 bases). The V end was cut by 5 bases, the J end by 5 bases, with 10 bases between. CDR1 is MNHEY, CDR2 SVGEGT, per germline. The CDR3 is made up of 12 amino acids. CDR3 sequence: CASSAGWDEQYF. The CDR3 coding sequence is TGTGCCAGCAGTGCAGGGTGGGACGAGCAGTACTTC.

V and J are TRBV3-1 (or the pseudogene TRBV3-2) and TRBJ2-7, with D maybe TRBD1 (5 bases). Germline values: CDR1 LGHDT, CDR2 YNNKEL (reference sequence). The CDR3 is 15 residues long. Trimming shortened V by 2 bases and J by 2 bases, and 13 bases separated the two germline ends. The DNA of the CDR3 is TGTGCCAGCAGCCAACAGGGCTCTGTAGCCTACGAGCAGTACTTC. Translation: CASSQQGSVAYEQYF.

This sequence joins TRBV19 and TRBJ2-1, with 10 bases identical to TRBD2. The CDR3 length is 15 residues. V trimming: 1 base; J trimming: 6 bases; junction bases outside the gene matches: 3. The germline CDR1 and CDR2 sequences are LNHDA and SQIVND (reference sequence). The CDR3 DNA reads TGTGCCAGTAGTATAGTAGCGGGGGGACGCAATGAGCAGTTCTTC. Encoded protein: CASSIVAGGRNEQFF.

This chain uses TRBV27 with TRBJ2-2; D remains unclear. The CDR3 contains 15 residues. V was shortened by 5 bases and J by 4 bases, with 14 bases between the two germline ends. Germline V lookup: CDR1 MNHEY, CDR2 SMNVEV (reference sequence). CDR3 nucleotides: TGTGCCAGCAGTCTCAATCCCTCTACCACCGGGGAGCTGTTTTTT. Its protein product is CASSLNPSTTGELFF.

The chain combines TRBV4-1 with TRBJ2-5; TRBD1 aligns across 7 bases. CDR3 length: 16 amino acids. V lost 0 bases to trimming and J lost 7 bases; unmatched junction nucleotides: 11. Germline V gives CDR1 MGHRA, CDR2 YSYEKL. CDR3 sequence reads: CASSQERQGLIGTQYF. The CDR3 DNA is TGCGCCAGCAGCCAAGAAAGACAGGGTCTCATTGGGACCCAGTACTTC.